Following are 13 T cell receptor beta chains from one sample sequenced in a study of CD8 T cells in ankylosing spondylitis. One entry per CDR3 protein results from TCRdb running MiXCR on the 5' RACE reads. The sample records around 210,000 distinct CDR3 sequences, 8% to 10% being singletons. The sample consisted of blood, either unsorted or a sorted T cell fraction (not recorded which). Receptors were obtained from a female donor with ankylosing spondylitis or in good health (not recorded which).

This clonotype has at least ten counts. The V gene is TRBV18, the J gene TRBJ2-1, with TRBD1 matching over 9 bases. Germline assignment: CDR1 KGHSH and CDR2 LQKENI. This CDR3 has 15 residues. Germline trimming cut 5 bases from V and 3 bases from J; bases unmatched to any gene: 5. The CDR3, as DNA: TGTGCCAGCTCAACCAGGACAGGGGTCTACAATGAGCAGTTCTTC. Protein sequence: CASSTRTGVYNEQFF.

This clonotype was counted at least ten times. This chain uses TRBV6-5 with TRBJ1-2; D remains ambiguous. Germline V lookup: CDR1 MNHEY, CDR2 SVGAGI. The CDR3 covers 11 residues. The V end was cut by 6 bases, the J end by 6 bases, with 8 bases between. This CDR3 is CASREQHGYTF. The CDR3 nucleotides read TGTGCCAGCAGGGAACAGCATGGCTACACCTTC.

This clonotype was found many times. This rearrangement joins TRBV12-3 or TRBV12-4 to TRBJ2-2, with a possible D match to TRBD2 (6 bases). V was trimmed by 7 bases and J by 7 bases, leaving 10 bases between them. This CDR3 spans 12 amino acids. The DNA for the CDR3 is TGTGCCAGCACCCAGGGAGGCGGGGAGCTGTTTTTT. This translates into CASTQGGGELFF.

To note about this clonotype: A clone one base away is much larger, so this may be a read error. The rearrangement uses TRBV11-1 and TRBJ1-2, with unresolved D. This CDR3 has 12 residues. Germline V gives CDR1 SGHAT, CDR2 FQDESV (reference sequence). The CDR3 loop reads CTSSSDNYGYTF. The CDR3 nucleotides read TGTACCAGCAGCTCCGACAACTATGGCTACACCTTC.

This clonotype has a count of ten or more. The J gene is TRBJ2-6, the V gene TRBV3-1; tentatively, D is TRBD1 or TRBD2 (6 bases each). V dropped 1 base and J dropped 0 bases, with 16 bases sitting between them. Germline V gene sequence: CDR1 LGHDT, CDR2 YNNKEL (reference sequence). The CDR3 covers 19 residues. CDR3 loop: CASSQVFGGRTSGANVLTF. The CDR3 bases are TGTGCCAGCAGCCAAGTGTTTGGGGGGCGTACCTCTGGGGCCAACGTCCTGACTTTC.

This clonotype appeared many times. The chain joins TRBV5-1 to TRBJ1-1; no clear D. Trimming pared 0 bases from V and 1 base from J, leaving 7 bases between. This CDR3 contains 14 residues. Germline lookup yields CDR1 SGHRS and CDR2 YFSETQ. In DNA form, the CDR3 reads TGCGCCAGCAGCTTGGCCCCGGGGAACACTGAAGCTTTCTTT. This translates into CASSLAPGNTEAFF.

At least ten counts were recorded for this clonotype. This chain uses TRBV7-9 with TRBJ1-1; D remains ambiguous. Germline-derived CDR1 and CDR2 are SEHNR and FQNEAQ (reference sequence). CDR3 length: 13 residues. Trimming stripped 5 bases from V and 6 bases from J, with 13 bases between. In DNA form, the CDR3 reads TGTGCCAGCAGCCCAACGGGGAATCCTGAAGCTTTCTTT. This encodes CASSPTGNPEAFF.

Many counts were recorded for this clonotype. The rearrangement links TRBV2 to TRBJ2-1; D could derive from TRBD1 or TRBD2 (5 bases each). The germline gives CDR1 SNHLY, CDR2 FYNNEI. This CDR3 has 16 residues. Trimming took 4 bases from V and 0 from J, leaving 13 bases between them. As DNA, the CDR3 is TGTGCCAGCAGTGCCCCAGGGACCCGCTCCTACAATGAGCAGTTCTTC. Amino acid sequence: CASSAPGTRSYNEQFF.

This clonotype has ten or more counts. V and J are TRBV27 and TRBJ2-1; weak D call: TRBD2 (6 bases). This CDR3 is 15 amino acids long. CDR1 is MNHEY and CDR2 is SMNVEV in the germline V gene (reference sequence). V lost 3 bases, J lost 5 bases, and 14 bases lay in between. The CDR3 spells CASSFNRDFDNEQFF. CDR3 sequence (DNA): TGTGCCAGCAGTTTTAATAGGGACTTTGACAATGAGCAGTTCTTC.

This clonotype was detected ten times or more. The chain couples TRBV7-6 to TRBJ2-1; TRBD1 might be the D (6 bases). CDR3 size: 15 residues. CDR1 and CDR2 from the germline V gene are SGHVS and FNYEAQ. Between the trimmed V and J ends, which lost 5 bases and 4 bases, there was a span of 15 bases. CDR3 in amino acids: CASSPGVDSYNEQFF. CDR3 DNA: TGTGCCAGCAGCCCAGGGGTAGACTCTTACAATGAGCAGTTCTTC.

This clonotype was recorded at least ten times. The gene calls are TRBV12-3 or TRBV12-4 and TRBJ2-1; no clear D gene. Trimming pared 4 bases from V and 6 bases from J, leaving 10 bases between. The CDR3 consists of 13 residues. The CDR3 DNA is TGTGCCAGCAGTTATTCGTTCCCCAATGAGCAGTTCTTC. Amino acid sequence: CASSYSFPNEQFF.

The V and J genes are TRBV4-3 and TRBJ2-1, with 7 bases identical to TRBD1. CDR3 length equals 20 residues. Germline values: CDR1 LGHNA, CDR2 YSLEER. V dropped 4 bases and J dropped 3; count of bases not matched to a gene: 21. CDR3 nucleotide sequence: TGCGCCAGCAGCCCCCGGCTGGGCAGGGGGATTTCTATAGTCTACAATGAGCAGTTCTTC. Encoded protein: CASSPRLGRGISIVYNEQFF.

In the case of this clonotype: Given a much more abundant clone one base away, this may be a read error. The chain links TRBV18 to TRBJ2-7, with D possibly TRBD1 on 5 matching bases. Germline V gene sequence: CDR1 KGHSH, CDR2 LQKENI. The CDR3 sequence is 14 residues long. CDR3 loop: CASSPQGSLYEQHF. DNA of the CDR3: TGTGCCAGCTCACCCCAGGGTTCCCTCTACGAGCAGCACTTC.